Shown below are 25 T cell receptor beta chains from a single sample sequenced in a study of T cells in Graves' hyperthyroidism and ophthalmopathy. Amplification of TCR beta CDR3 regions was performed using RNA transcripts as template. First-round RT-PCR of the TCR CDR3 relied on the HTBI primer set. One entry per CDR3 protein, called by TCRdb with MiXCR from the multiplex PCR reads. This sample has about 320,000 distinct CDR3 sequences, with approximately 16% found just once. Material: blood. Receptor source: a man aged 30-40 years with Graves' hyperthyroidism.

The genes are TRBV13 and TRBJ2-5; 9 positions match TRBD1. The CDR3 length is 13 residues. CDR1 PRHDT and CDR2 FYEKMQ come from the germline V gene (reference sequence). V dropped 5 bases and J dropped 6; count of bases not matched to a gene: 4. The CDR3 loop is CASSPGQGQTQYF. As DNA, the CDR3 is TGTGCCAGCAGCCCGGGACAGGGTCAGACCCAGTACTTC.

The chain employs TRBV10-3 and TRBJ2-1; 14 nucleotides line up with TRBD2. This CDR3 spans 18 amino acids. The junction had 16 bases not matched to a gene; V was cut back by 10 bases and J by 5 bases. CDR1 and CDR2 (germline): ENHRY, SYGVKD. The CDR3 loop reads CATKTSGRATEDNNEQFF. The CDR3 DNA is TGTGCCACAAAGACTAGCGGGAGGGCCACAGAAGACAACAATGAGCAGTTCTTC.

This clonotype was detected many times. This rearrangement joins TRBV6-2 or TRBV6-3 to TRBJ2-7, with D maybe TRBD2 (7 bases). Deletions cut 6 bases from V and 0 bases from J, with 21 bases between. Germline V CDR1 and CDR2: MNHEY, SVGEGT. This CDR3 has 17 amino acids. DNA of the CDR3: TGTGCCAGCAGACCAAGGGGGGGACGGAGGAGCTCCTACGAGCAGTACTTC. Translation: CASRPRGGRRSSYEQYF.

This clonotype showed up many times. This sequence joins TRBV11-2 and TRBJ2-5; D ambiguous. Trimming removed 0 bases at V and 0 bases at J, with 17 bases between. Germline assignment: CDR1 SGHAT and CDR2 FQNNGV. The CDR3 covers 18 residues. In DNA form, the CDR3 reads TGTGCCAGCAGCTTAGATCCCAGCAGGCCCCGGTACCAAGAGACCCAGTACTTC. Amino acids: CASSLDPSRPRYQETQYF.

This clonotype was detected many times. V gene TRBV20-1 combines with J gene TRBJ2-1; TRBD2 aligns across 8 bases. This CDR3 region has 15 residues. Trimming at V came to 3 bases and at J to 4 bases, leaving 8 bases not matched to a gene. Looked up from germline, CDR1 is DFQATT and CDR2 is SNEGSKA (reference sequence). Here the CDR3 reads CSASLAGGNYNEQFF. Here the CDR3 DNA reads TGCAGTGCTAGTTTGGCGGGAGGAAATTACAATGAGCAGTTCTTC.

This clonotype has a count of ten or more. The CDR3 DNA reads as TGTGCCAGCAGTGTTGGAATGGCGGGGCCGTACAATGAGCAGTTCTTC. Amino acids: CASSVGMAGPYNEQFF. The rearrangement uses TRBV2 and TRBJ2-1; D may be TRBD2 (6 bases). The V end lost 4 bases, the J end lost 4 bases, and 17 bases lay between the germline ends. The length of the CDR3 is 16 residues. The germline gives CDR1 SNHLY, CDR2 FYNNEI. The full variable domain, in which reference TRBV2 and TRBJ2-1 provide the parts outside the CDR3, is EPEVTQTPSHQVTQMGQEVILRCVPISNHLYFYWYRQILGQKVEFLVSFYNNEISEKSEIFDDQFSVERPDGSNFTLKIRSTKLEDSAMYFCASSVGMAGPYNEQFFGPGTRLTVL.

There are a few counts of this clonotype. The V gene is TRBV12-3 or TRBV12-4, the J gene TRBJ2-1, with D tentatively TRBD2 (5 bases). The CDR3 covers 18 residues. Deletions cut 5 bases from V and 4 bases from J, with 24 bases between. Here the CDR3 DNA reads TGTGCCAGCAGTCAAAGCGGAGTTCGGAGTAGCGTGTACAATGAGCAGTTCTTC. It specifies CASSQSGVRSSVYNEQFF.

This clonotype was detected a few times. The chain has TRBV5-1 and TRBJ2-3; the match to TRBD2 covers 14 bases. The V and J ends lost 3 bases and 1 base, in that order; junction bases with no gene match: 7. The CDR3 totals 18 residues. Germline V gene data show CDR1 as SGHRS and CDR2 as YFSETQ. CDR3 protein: CASSWGTSGSRGTDTQYF. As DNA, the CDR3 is TGCGCCAGCAGCTGGGGGACTAGCGGGAGCCGGGGCACAGATACGCAGTATTTT.

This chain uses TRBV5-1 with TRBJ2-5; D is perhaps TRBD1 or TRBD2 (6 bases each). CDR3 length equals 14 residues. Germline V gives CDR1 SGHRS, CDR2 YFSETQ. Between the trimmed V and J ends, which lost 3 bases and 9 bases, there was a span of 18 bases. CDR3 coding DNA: TGCGCCAGCAGCTCCGGGGGCGGTATCTGGGCCCAGTACTTC. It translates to CASSSGGGIWAQYF.

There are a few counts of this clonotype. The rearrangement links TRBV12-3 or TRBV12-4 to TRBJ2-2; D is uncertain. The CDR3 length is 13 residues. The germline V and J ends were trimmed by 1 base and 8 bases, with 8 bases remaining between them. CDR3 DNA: TGTGCCAGCAGTTTAGAGACCGGGGGGGAGCTGTTTTTT. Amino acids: CASSLETGGELFF.

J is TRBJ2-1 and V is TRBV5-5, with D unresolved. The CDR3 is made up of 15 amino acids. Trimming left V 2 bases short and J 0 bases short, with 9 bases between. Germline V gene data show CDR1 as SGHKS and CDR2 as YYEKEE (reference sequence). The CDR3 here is CASSFPPSSYNEQFF. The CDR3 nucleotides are TGTGCCAGCAGCTTCCCACCGAGCTCCTACAATGAGCAGTTCTTC.

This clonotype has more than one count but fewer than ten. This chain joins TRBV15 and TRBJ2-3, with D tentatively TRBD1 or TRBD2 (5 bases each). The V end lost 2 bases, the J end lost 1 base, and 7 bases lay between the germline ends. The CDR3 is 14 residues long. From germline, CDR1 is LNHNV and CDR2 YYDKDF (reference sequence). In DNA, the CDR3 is TGTGCCACCAGCAGAAGGGACGGCACAGATACGCAGTATTTT. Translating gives CATSRRDGTDTQYF.

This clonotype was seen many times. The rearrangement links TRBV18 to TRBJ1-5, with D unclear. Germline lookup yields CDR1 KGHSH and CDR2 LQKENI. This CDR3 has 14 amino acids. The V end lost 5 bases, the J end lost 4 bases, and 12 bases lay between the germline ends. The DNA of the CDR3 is TGTGCCAGCTCATTAACGGCCGAGAATCAGCCCCAGCATTTT. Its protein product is CASSLTAENQPQHF.

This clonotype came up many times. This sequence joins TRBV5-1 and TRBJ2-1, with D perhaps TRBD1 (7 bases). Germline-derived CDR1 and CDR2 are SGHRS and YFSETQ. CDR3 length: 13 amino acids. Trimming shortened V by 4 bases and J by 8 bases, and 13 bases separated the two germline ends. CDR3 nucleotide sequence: TGCGCCAGCAGCCGACAGGGCGGGGATGAGCAGTTCTTC. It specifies CASSRQGGDEQFF.

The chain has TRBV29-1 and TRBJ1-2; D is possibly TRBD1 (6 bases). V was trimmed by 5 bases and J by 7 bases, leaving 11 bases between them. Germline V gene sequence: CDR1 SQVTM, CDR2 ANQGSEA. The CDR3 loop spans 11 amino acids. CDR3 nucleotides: TGCAGCGTTCTCGACAGGAGTGGCTACACCTTC. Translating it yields CSVLDRSGYTF.

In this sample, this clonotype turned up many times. The CDR3: CASRGGDRRLYGYTF. CDR3 bases: TGTGCCAGCAGGGGGGGGGACAGGAGATTGTATGGCTACACCTTC. V gene TRBV28 combines with J gene TRBJ1-2, with 8 bases identical to TRBD1. CDR1 is MDHEN and CDR2 is SYDVKM in the germline V gene. The V and J ends lost 6 bases and 5 bases, in that order; junction bases with no gene match: 11. The CDR3 sequence is 15 residues long.

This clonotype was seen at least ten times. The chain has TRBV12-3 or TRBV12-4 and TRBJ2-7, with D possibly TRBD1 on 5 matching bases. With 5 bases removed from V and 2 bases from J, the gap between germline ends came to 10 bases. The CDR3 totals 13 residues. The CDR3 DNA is TGTGCCAGCAGTCCCGACAGTACCTACGAGCAGTACTTC. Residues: CASSPDSTYEQYF.

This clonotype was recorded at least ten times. The CDR3 nucleotides read TGTGCCAGCAGCTTCGTCCGGGAAGGGCAGTTCTTC. As protein: CASSFVREGQFF. This chain joins TRBV11-2 and TRBJ2-1; D is perhaps TRBD2 (5 bases). V lost 3 bases, J lost 12 bases, and 12 bases lay in between. Germline CDR1 reads SGHAT; CDR2 reads FQNNGV. This CDR3 has 12 residues. The whole variable domain, filled in from reference TRBV11-2 and TRBJ2-1, reads EAGVAQSPRYKIIEKRQSVAFWCNPISGHATLYWYQQILGQGPKLLIQFQNNGVVDDSQLPKDRFSAERLKGVDSTLKIQPAKLEDSAVYLCASSFVREGQFFGPGTRLTVL.

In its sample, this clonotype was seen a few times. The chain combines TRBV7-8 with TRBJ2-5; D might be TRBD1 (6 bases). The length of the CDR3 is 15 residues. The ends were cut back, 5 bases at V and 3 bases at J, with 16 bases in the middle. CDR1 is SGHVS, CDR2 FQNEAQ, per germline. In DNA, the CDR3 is TGTGCCAGCAGCCAAACTACCAGGGGAAAAGAGACCCAGTACTTC. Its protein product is CASSQTTRGKETQYF.

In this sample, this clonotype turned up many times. In nucleotides, the CDR3 is TGTGCCAGCAGCCAAGGGGAAGGACAGTGGGAGACCCAGTACTTC. Protein product: CASSQGEGQWETQYF. This chain links TRBV3-1 with TRBJ2-5; D perhaps matches TRBD1 (6 bases). The germline CDR1 and CDR2 sequences are LGHDT and YNNKEL (reference sequence). The CDR3 has 15 amino acids. Trimming removed 1 base from V and 5 bases from J, with 14 bases in between.

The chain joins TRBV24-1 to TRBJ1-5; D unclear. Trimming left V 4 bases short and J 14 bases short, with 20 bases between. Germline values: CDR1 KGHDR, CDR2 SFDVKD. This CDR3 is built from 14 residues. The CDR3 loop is CATSDSRHGYHKHF. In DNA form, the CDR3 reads TGTGCCACCAGTGACTCCCGCCATGGTTATCATAAGCATTTT.

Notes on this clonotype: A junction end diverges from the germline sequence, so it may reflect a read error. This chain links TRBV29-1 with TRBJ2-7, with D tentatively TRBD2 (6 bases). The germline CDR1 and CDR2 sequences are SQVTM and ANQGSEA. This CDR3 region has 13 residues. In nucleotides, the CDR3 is TGCAGCGTTGAAAAGCCACTAGCCTATGAGCAGTACTTC. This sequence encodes CSVEKPLAYEQYF.

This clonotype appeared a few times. CDR3 coding DNA: TGTGCCAGCAGTCCCGAAACGACAGCCACCTATGGCTACACCTTC. Translated, it gives CASSPETTATYGYTF. The chain combines TRBV12-3 or TRBV12-4 with TRBJ1-2; a weak D match, TRBD1 (5 bases). The CDR3 length is 15 residues. Deletions cut 5 bases from V and 4 bases from J, with 17 bases between.

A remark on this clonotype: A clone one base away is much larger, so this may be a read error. CDR3 DNA: TGTGCCAGCTCACCGGGGGCCCGCACAGATACGCAGTATTTT. The encoded protein is CASSPGARTDTQYF. The chain joins TRBV18 to TRBJ2-3; TRBD1 might be the D (6 bases). Germline CDR1 reads KGHSH; CDR2 reads LQKENI. The length of the CDR3 is 14 residues. Trimming removed 3 bases at V and 1 base at J, with 8 bases between. The variable domain in full, with the rest retrieved from reference TRBV18 and TRBJ2-3, is NAGVMQNPRHLVRRRGQEARLRCSPMKGHSHVYWYRQLPEEGLKFMVYLQKENIIDESGMPKERFSAEFPKEGPSILRIQQVVRGDSAAYFCASSPGARTDTQYFGPGTRLTVL.

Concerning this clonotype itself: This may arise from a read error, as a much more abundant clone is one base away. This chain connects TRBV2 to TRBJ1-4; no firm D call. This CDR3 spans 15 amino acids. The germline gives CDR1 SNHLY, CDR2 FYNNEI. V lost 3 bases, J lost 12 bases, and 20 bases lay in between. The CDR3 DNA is TGTGCCAGCAGTGACTCACCCGAAGGGAGTGGAGAACTGTTTTTT. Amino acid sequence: CASSDSPEGSGELFF.